A selection of T cell receptor beta chains follows, all from one sample in a study of OX40 agonist ivuxolimab in advanced cancers. TCRdb keeps only in-frame clones here, not all; method: immunoSEQ multiplex PCR. The table lists 57,000 or so clones, roughly nine tenths of them singletons. Sequenced material: CD4+ or CD8+ T cells sorted from blood, taken in a trial of the OX40 agonist ivuxolimab. These receptor sequences come from an adult with an advanced solid tumor such as melanoma, head and neck, liver or kidney cancer. Both conserved end residues are part of each CDR3. A D gene is named only where the DNA matches it firmly. Expanded clones are given a class, and other clones once, few, many or no size at all.

clone_size: .
j_call: TRBJ1-4
v_call: TRBV19
d_call: .
cdr3_aa: CASSKRGGDEKLFF
cdr3_nt: TGTGCCAGTAGTAAAAGGGGAGGAGATGAAAAACTGTTTTTT

clone_size: once
j_call: TRBJ1-4
v_call: TRBV2
d_call: .
cdr3_aa: CASSASTGYGNEKLFF
cdr3_nt: TGTGCCAGCAGCGCAAGTACAGGGTATGGTAATGAAAAACTGTTTTTT

clone_size: .
j_call: TRBJ2-3
v_call: TRBV10-3
d_call: TRBD2
cdr3_aa: CAISDRTFSAGDFSTDTQYF
cdr3_nt: TGTGCCATCAGTGACCGGACTTTCTCGGCGGGGGACTTTAGCACAGATACGCAGTATTTT

clone_size: .
j_call: TRBJ1-5
v_call: TRBV30
d_call: .
cdr3_aa: CAWTPGSDSFQPQHF
cdr3_nt: TGTGCCTGGACTCCTGGGTCAGACAGTTTTCAGCCCCAGCATTTT

clone_size: .
j_call: TRBJ2-5
v_call: TRBV5-4
d_call: .
cdr3_aa: CASSPRTEETQYF
cdr3_nt: TGTGCCAGCAGCCCGCGGACAGAAGAGACCCAGTACTTC

clone_size: .
j_call: TRBJ1-4
v_call: TRBV5-5
d_call: TRBD1
cdr3_aa: CASSLRTGGYEKLFF
cdr3_nt: TGTGCCAGCAGCTTGCGGACAGGCGGATATGAAAAACTGTTTTTT

clone_size: .
j_call: TRBJ1-1
v_call: TRBV11-1
d_call: .
cdr3_aa: CASSFVVDTEAFF
cdr3_nt: TGTGCCAGCAGCTTTGTGGTAGACACTGAAGCTTTCTTT

clone_size: .
j_call: TRBJ2-1
v_call: TRBV30
d_call: .
cdr3_aa: CACYQGGFYNEQFF
cdr3_nt: TGTGCCTGTTACCAGGGGGGGTTTTACAATGAGCAGTTCTTC

clone_size: .
j_call: TRBJ1-1
v_call: TRBV19
d_call: .
cdr3_aa: CATQWSPNTEAFF
cdr3_nt: TGTGCCACCCAGTGGAGTCCTAACACTGAAGCTTTCTTT

clone_size: .
j_call: TRBJ2-3
v_call: TRBV27
d_call: .
cdr3_aa: CASSLDPRATQYF
cdr3_nt: TGTGCCAGCAGTTTAGACCCCCGAGCGACGCAGTATTTT

clone_size: .
j_call: TRBJ1-6
v_call: TRBV9
d_call: .
cdr3_aa: CASSVWAGNSPLHF
cdr3_nt: TGTGCCAGCAGCGTATGGGCAGGTAATTCACCCCTCCACTTT

clone_size: .
j_call: TRBJ1-1
v_call: TRBV7-3
d_call: .
cdr3_aa: CASRTDGRSEAFF
cdr3_nt: TGTGCCAGTAGGACCGACGGGCGCTCTGAAGCTTTCTTT

clone_size: .
j_call: TRBJ2-2
v_call: TRBV4-1
d_call: TRBD2
cdr3_aa: CASSQEGGGSPGELFF
cdr3_nt: TGCGCCAGCAGCCAAGAAGGCGGGGGGTCCCCCGGGGAGCTGTTTTTT

clone_size: .
j_call: TRBJ2-3
v_call: TRBV6-5
d_call: .
cdr3_aa: CASGTLTDTQYF
cdr3_nt: TGTGCCAGCGGGACGCTAACAGATACGCAGTATTTT

clone_size: .
j_call: TRBJ2-5
v_call: TRBV6-5
d_call: .
cdr3_aa: CASSLAGRPRETQYF
cdr3_nt: TGTGCCAGCAGTCTCGCGGGACGCCCCCGGGAGACCCAGTACTTC

clone_size: .
j_call: TRBJ2-7
v_call: TRBV5-1
d_call: .
cdr3_aa: CASSLAAGAYEQYF
cdr3_nt: TGCGCCAGCAGCTTGGCAGCAGGGGCCTACGAGCAGTACTTC

clone_size: .
j_call: TRBJ1-5
v_call: TRBV7-2
d_call: .
cdr3_aa: CASSLQASGQPQHF
cdr3_nt: TGTGCCAGCAGCTTACAAGCCTCTGGACAGCCCCAGCATTTT

clone_size: .
j_call: TRBJ1-1
v_call: TRBV27
d_call: .
cdr3_aa: CASSFGSPGMQGTEAFF
cdr3_nt: TGTGCCAGCAGTTTCGGAAGCCCTGGCATGCAGGGCACTGAAGCTTTCTTT

clone_size: .
j_call: TRBJ1-2
v_call: TRBV6-5
d_call: TRBD1
cdr3_aa: CASSEPGGHYGYTF
cdr3_nt: TGTGCCAGCAGTGAGCCAGGGGGGCACTATGGCTACACCTTC

clone_size: once
j_call: TRBJ2-3
v_call: TRBV6-6
d_call: TRBD2
cdr3_aa: CASTKSGRGTDTQYF
cdr3_nt: TGTGCCAGCACCAAATCGGGGAGGGGCACAGATACGCAGTATTTT

clone_size: .
j_call: TRBJ2-3
v_call: TRBV5-1
d_call: .
cdr3_aa: CASSLEWRGPDTQYF
cdr3_nt: TGCGCCAGCAGCTTGGAATGGAGAGGTCCAGATACGCAGTATTTT

clone_size: .
j_call: TRBJ1-1
v_call: TRBV11-3
d_call: .
cdr3_aa: CASSFRGEAFF
cdr3_nt: TGTGCCAGCAGCTTTAGGGGGGAAGCTTTCTTT

clone_size: once
j_call: TRBJ2-4
v_call: TRBV15
d_call: .
cdr3_aa: CATSRVHEVKNIQYF
cdr3_nt: TGTGCCACCAGCAGAGTACATGAGGTCAAAAACATTCAGTACTTC

clone_size: .
j_call: TRBJ2-2
v_call: TRBV11-2
d_call: TRBD2
cdr3_aa: CASSLVSGRRAGELFF
cdr3_nt: TGTGCCAGCAGCTTAGTGTCCGGGAGGAGGGCCGGGGAGCTGTTTTTT

clone_size: .
j_call: TRBJ1-1
v_call: TRBV29-1
d_call: .
cdr3_aa: CSVQQAAMNTEAFF
cdr3_nt: TGCAGCGTTCAACAAGCAGCCATGAACACTGAAGCTTTCTTT

clone_size: few
j_call: TRBJ1-4
v_call: TRBV28
d_call: .
cdr3_aa: CASTRETNEKLFF
cdr3_nt: TGTGCCAGCACGAGGGAAACTAATGAAAAACTGTTTTTT

clone_size: .
j_call: TRBJ1-5
v_call: TRBV19
d_call: .
cdr3_aa: CASSIGGGSPYFNQPQHF
cdr3_nt: TGTGCCAGTAGTATAGGGGGAGGGTCCCCTTATTTCAATCAGCCCCAGCATTTT

clone_size: .
j_call: TRBJ1-1
v_call: TRBV5-4
d_call: .
cdr3_aa: CASSAPGLTEAFF
cdr3_nt: TGTGCCAGCAGCGCTCCGGGACTCACTGAAGCTTTCTTT

clone_size: .
j_call: TRBJ1-6
v_call: TRBV6-5
d_call: TRBD1
cdr3_aa: CASSSSRGRRESPLHF
cdr3_nt: TGTGCCAGCAGTTCCTCCAGGGGGCGCAGGGAATCACCCCTCCACTTT

clone_size: .
j_call: TRBJ1-2
v_call: TRBV7-2
d_call: TRBD1
cdr3_aa: CASSLKGADYGYTF
cdr3_nt: TGTGCCAGCAGCTTAAAGGGGGCTGACTATGGCTACACCTTC

clone_size: .
j_call: TRBJ1-5
v_call: TRBV30
d_call: .
cdr3_aa: CAWSGIDQPQHF
cdr3_nt: TGTGCCTGGAGTGGAATAGATCAGCCCCAGCATTTT

clone_size: .
j_call: TRBJ1-2
v_call: TRBV5-5
d_call: .
cdr3_aa: CASSSYSGPTYGYTF
cdr3_nt: TGTGCCAGCAGCTCGTATTCCGGGCCCACCTATGGCTACACCTTC

clone_size: once
j_call: TRBJ2-7
v_call: TRBV28
d_call: .
cdr3_aa: CASRGVRGESAYEQYF
cdr3_nt: TGTGCCAGCAGGGGGGTAAGGGGGGAATCAGCCTACGAGCAGTACTTC

clone_size: once
j_call: TRBJ2-7
v_call: TRBV6-5
d_call: TRBD1
cdr3_aa: CASREPGQGGYEQYF
cdr3_nt: TGTGCCAGCAGAGAGCCGGGACAGGGAGGCTACGAGCAGTACTTC

clone_size: .
j_call: TRBJ1-5
v_call: TRBV5-1
d_call: .
cdr3_aa: CASSLSGDEQPQHF
cdr3_nt: TGCGCCAGCAGCTTGTCCGGGGACGAGCAGCCCCAGCATTTT

clone_size: .
j_call: TRBJ1-4
v_call: TRBV29-1
d_call: .
cdr3_aa: CSVEDRAIEKLFF
cdr3_nt: TGCAGCGTTGAAGACCGTGCCATTGAAAAACTGTTTTTT

clone_size: .
j_call: TRBJ1-2
v_call: TRBV27
d_call: TRBD1
cdr3_aa: CASRPTGTGHGYTF
cdr3_nt: TGTGCCAGCAGACCCACCGGGACAGGGCATGGCTACACCTTC

clone_size: .
j_call: TRBJ2-1
v_call: TRBV7-2
d_call: TRBD2
cdr3_aa: CASSTGLAGYNEQFF
cdr3_nt: TGTGCCAGCAGCACGGGACTAGCGGGCTACAATGAGCAGTTCTTC

clone_size: .
j_call: TRBJ1-2
v_call: TRBV4-2
d_call: .
cdr3_aa: CASSQEVKGFYGYTF
cdr3_nt: TGTGCCAGCAGCCAAGAAGTAAAAGGCTTCTATGGCTACACCTTC

clone_size: .
j_call: TRBJ2-1
v_call: TRBV11-1
d_call: TRBD2
cdr3_aa: CASSLGTSGGAGNEQFF
cdr3_nt: TGTGCCAGCAGCTTGGGGACTAGCGGGGGGGCCGGGAATGAGCAGTTCTTC

clone_size: .
j_call: TRBJ2-2
v_call: TRBV7-3
d_call: .
cdr3_aa: CASRPGQRNTGELFF
cdr3_nt: TGTGCCAGCAGGCCGGGACAAAGGAACACCGGGGAGCTGTTTTTT

clone_size: .
j_call: TRBJ1-1
v_call: TRBV6-5
d_call: .
cdr3_aa: CASAGRGNTEAFF
cdr3_nt: TGTGCCAGCGCTGGACGGGGGAACACTGAAGCTTTCTTT

clone_size: once
j_call: TRBJ2-2
v_call: TRBV11-3
d_call: .
cdr3_aa: CASSQRIGNTGELFF
cdr3_nt: TGTGCCAGCAGCCAAAGGATTGGGAACACCGGGGAGCTGTTTTTT

clone_size: .
j_call: TRBJ1-1
v_call: TRBV10-3
d_call: .
cdr3_aa: CAISEGDMNTEAFF
cdr3_nt: TGTGCCATCAGTGAGGGAGATATGAACACTGAAGCTTTCTTT

clone_size: once
j_call: TRBJ2-7
v_call: TRBV5-6
d_call: .
cdr3_aa: CASSRDGRAYEQYF
cdr3_nt: TGTGCCAGCAGCCGAGACGGCAGAGCCTACGAGCAGTACTTC

clone_size: .
j_call: TRBJ1-5
v_call: TRBV19
d_call: TRBD1
cdr3_aa: CASSTRDRGWNQPQHF
cdr3_nt: TGTGCCAGTAGTACCCGGGACAGGGGGTGGAATCAGCCCCAGCATTTT

clone_size: .
j_call: TRBJ2-2
v_call: TRBV18
d_call: .
cdr3_aa: CASSPRQHTGELFF
cdr3_nt: TGTGCCAGCTCACCTCGGCAGCACACCGGGGAGCTGTTTTTT

clone_size: few
j_call: TRBJ2-1
v_call: TRBV6-1
d_call: TRBD2
cdr3_aa: CASRTSWSNEQFF
cdr3_nt: TGTGCCAGTCGGACTAGCTGGAGCAATGAGCAGTTCTTC

clone_size: few
j_call: TRBJ2-7
v_call: TRBV7-9
d_call: .
cdr3_aa: CASSLGAGGTYEQYF
cdr3_nt: TGTGCCAGCAGCTTAGGGGCAGGGGGGACCTACGAGCAGTACTTC